This TCR beta chain emerged from a study of blood T cell repertoires in COVID-19. The overall study: COVID-19 samples collected from the United States, Italy and Spain covered acute and convalescent phases. The analysed material was cDNA or gDNA that came from T cells, B-cell-depleted T cells, or PBMCs.

Per the original methods: From reference gene primer amplification, estimates of nucleated cell counts were derived. Measured with immunoSEQ multiplex PCR; TCRdb has only the in-frame clones, and not every one. V and J calls and clone size come straight from that table; D and trimming were deduced from the DNA. The data show approximately 11,000 clones, about 89% seen once. CDR3 length equals 11 residues. Germline lookup yields CDR1 SQVTM and CDR2 ANQGSEA. V was pared by 7 bases and J by 4 bases, with 10 bases between. This clone was seen once. The rearrangement links TRBV29-1 to TRBJ1-1; D is unresolved. The sequence came from a woman in her fifties or sixties with active COVID-19. The sequenced material came from peripheral blood. CDR3 bases: TGCAGCGCTACGGTAGTCACTGAAGCTTTCTTT. As protein: CSATVVTEAFF.